This T cell receptor (beta chain) was captured by sequencing in a study of blood T cells in healthy people across ages. Findings and limits, study-wide: It was held that diversity estimates obtained from one million T cells represented underestimates.

Primed by a sample-barcoded 5' primer and a J-beta primer mix, a second PCR proceeded for 7 to 11 cycles. TCRdb re-called the 5' RACE reads through MiXCR, storing one row per CDR3 protein. In the table there are nearly 1 million distinct CDR3 sequences, roughly 51% of which are singletons. With 5 bases clipped from V and 3 bases from J, the junction kept 6 bases outside the gene matches. Germline-derived CDR1 and CDR2 are LNHDA and SQIVND (reference sequence). CDR3 length equals 15 residues. Comments on this clonotype: As yet, its antigen is unknown.

This chain joins TRBV19 and TRBJ1-1; TRBD1 matches 10 bases. Sequencing input: blood. This clonotype originated in a woman aged 55-69 years in good health. CDR3 coding DNA: TGTGCCAGTAGTTTCCAGACAGGGGGCCACACTGAAGCTTTCTTT. Its protein product is CASSFQTGGHTEAFF.